This T cell receptor beta chain appears in the sequencing data of a study of cytomegalovirus exposure and HLA in healthy donors. The study's findings and limits: In vitro data verified a few CMV-associated chains as specific for CMV antigens.

Only in-frame clones appear in the TCRdb table, and some are missing; sequencing was by immunoSEQ multiplex PCR. The data contain some 110,000 clones, around 83% of them singletons. The validation cohort, a group of some 120 subjects, included the donors and was separate from the roughly 600-subject first cohort. CDR1 and CDR2 (germline): MDHEN, SYDVKM. This CDR3 region has 18 residues. Trimming took off 2 bases at V and 3 bases at J, with 22 bases between the two ends. Worth noting for this clone: As yet, its antigen is unknown.

Sequencing was done on a sample of PBMCs. This chain connects TRBV28 to TRBJ2-5; D unresolved. The sequence was obtained from a woman between 18 and 29 years old in good health and CMV-seropositive. The CDR3 protein is CASSLVLSRPAEEETQYF. CDR3 nucleotide sequence: TGTGCCAGCAGTTTAGTCCTTTCACGACCCGCCGAGGAAGAGACCCAGTACTTC.